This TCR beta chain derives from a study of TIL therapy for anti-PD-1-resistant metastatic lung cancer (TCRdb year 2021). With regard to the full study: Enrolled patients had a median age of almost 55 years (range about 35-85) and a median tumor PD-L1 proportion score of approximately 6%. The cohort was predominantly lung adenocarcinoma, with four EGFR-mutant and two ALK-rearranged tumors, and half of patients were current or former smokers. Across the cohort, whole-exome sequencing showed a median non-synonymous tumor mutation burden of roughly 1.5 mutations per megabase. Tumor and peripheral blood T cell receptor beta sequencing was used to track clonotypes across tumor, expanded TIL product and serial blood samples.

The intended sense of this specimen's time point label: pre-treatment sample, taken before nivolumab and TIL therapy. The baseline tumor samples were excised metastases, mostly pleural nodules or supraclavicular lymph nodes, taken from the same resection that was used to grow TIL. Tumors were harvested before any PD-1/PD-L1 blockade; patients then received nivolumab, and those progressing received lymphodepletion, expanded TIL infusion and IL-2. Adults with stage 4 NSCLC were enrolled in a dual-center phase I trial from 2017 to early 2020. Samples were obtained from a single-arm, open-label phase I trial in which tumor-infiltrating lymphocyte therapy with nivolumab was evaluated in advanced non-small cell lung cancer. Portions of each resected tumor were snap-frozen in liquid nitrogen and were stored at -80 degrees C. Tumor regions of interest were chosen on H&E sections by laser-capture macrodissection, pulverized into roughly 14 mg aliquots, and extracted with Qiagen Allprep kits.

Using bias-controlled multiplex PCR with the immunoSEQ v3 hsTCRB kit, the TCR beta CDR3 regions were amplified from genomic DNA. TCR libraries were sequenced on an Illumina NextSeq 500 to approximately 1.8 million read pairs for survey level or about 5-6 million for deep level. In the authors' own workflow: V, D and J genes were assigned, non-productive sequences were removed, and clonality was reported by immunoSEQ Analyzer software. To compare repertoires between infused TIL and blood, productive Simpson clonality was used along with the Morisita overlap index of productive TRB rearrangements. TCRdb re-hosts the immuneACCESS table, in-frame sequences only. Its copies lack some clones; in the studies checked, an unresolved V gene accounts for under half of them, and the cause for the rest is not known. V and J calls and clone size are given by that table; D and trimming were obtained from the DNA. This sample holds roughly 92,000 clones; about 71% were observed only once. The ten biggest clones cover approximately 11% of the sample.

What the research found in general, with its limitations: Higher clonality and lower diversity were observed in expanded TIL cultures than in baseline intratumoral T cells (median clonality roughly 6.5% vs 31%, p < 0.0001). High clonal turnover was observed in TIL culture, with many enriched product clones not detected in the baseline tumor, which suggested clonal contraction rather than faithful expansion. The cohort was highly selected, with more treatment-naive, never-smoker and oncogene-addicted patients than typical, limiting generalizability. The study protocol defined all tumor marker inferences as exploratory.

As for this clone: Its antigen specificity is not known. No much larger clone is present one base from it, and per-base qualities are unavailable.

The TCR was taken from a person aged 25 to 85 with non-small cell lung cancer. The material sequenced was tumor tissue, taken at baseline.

This receptor has the CDR3 CASSFRTSGRASYEQYF. The DNA reads TGTGCCAGCAGTTTCCGGACTAGCGGGAGGGCATCCTACGAGCAGTACTTC. The chain is encoded by TRBV28 joined to TRBJ2-7; 15 bases in between match TRBD2. V and J are trimmed by 3 bases and 1 base, and the gene matches miss 4 bases of the junction. The germline V gene sets CDR1 to MDHEN and CDR2 to SYDVKM. The CDR3 holds 17 amino acids from the cysteine to the phenylalanine. CDR3 DNA is the only sequence kept; it has 51 bases, read in frame from the first base.